Listed below are T cell receptor beta chains from one sample, sequenced in a study of shared clonotypes between healthy human individuals. Sequencing used immunoSEQ multiplex PCR; TCRdb keeps in-frame clones, though not all of them. The table shows 1.4 million to 1.5 million clones, with approximately 96% occurring only once. Specimen: naive CD4+ T cells sorted from blood. The receptors originated from a man younger than 45 in good health. Both conserved end residues are part of each CDR3. Each record gives: clone size, J gene, D gene, V gene, CDR3 protein, CDR3 DNA. D genes are given only for firm matches. The size entry is marked missing in some rows and otherwise reads once, few, many or a size class.

clone size: -
J gene: TRBJ2-5
D gene: TRBD2
V gene: TRBV30
CDR3 protein: CAWSRRTSGSFETQYF
CDR3 DNA: TGTGCCTGGAGCAGGAGGACTAGCGGGAGCTTTGAGACCCAGTACTTC

clone size: -
J gene: TRBJ2-7
D gene: -
V gene: TRBV11-2
CDR3 protein: CASSLAQSQGVYEQYF
CDR3 DNA: TGTGCCAGCAGCTTAGCGCAGTCACAGGGCGTCTACGAGCAGTACTTC

clone size: -
J gene: TRBJ2-3
D gene: TRBD2
V gene: TRBV5-1
CDR3 protein: CASSTGLAGPTDTQYF
CDR3 DNA: TGCGCCAGCAGCACTGGACTAGCGGGACCCACAGATACGCAGTATTTT

clone size: -
J gene: TRBJ2-1
D gene: -
V gene: TRBV18
CDR3 protein: CASSPPGYNEQFF
CDR3 DNA: TGTGCCAGCTCACCGCCCGGATACAATGAGCAGTTCTTC

clone size: -
J gene: TRBJ2-7
D gene: TRBD2
V gene: TRBV27
CDR3 protein: CASRVAGGSSYEQYF
CDR3 DNA: TGTGCCAGCAGGGTAGCGGGAGGGAGCTCCTACGAGCAGTACTTC

clone size: -
J gene: TRBJ2-3
D gene: -
V gene: TRBV18
CDR3 protein: CASSPAWKTSTDTQYF
CDR3 DNA: TGTGCCAGCTCACCCGCCTGGAAAACTAGCACAGATACGCAGTATTTT

clone size: -
J gene: TRBJ2-5
D gene: TRBD2
V gene: TRBV5-4
CDR3 protein: CASSAPGLAGGQETQYF
CDR3 DNA: TGTGCCAGCAGCGCGCCGGGACTAGCGGGGGGCCAAGAGACCCAGTACTTC

clone size: -
J gene: TRBJ2-7
D gene: TRBD1
V gene: TRBV28
CDR3 protein: CASSGYRGPKSDF
CDR3 DNA: TGTGCCAGCAGTGGCTACAGGGGACCGAAATCAGACTTC

clone size: -
J gene: TRBJ2-5
D gene: -
V gene: TRBV7-9
CDR3 protein: CASSFGQGWTQYF
CDR3 DNA: TGTGCCAGCAGCTTTGGGCAGGGGTGGACCCAGTACTTC

clone size: -
J gene: TRBJ1-1
D gene: -
V gene: TRBV2
CDR3 protein: CASTGRLNTEAFF
CDR3 DNA: TGTGCCAGCACGGGCAGGTTGAACACTGAAGCTTTCTTT

clone size: once
J gene: TRBJ2-2
D gene: -
V gene: TRBV5-6
CDR3 protein: CASSRPRGNTNTGELFF
CDR3 DNA: TGTGCCAGCAGCCGACCCAGGGGCAATACAAACACCGGGGAGCTGTTTTTT

clone size: once
J gene: TRBJ2-3
D gene: -
V gene: TRBV19
CDR3 protein: CASSILEGSTDTQYF
CDR3 DNA: TGTGCCAGTAGTATTCTCGAGGGTAGCACAGATACGCAGTATTTT

clone size: -
J gene: TRBJ2-5
D gene: -
V gene: TRBV15
CDR3 protein: CATSRDVDLLQETQYF
CDR3 DNA: TGTGCCACCAGCAGAGATGTGGATTTACTACAAGAGACCCAGTACTTC

clone size: -
J gene: TRBJ2-7
D gene: -
V gene: TRBV7-6
CDR3 protein: CASSLADGDPSYEQYF
CDR3 DNA: TGTGCCAGCAGCTTAGCAGACGGTGATCCTTCCTACGAGCAGTACTTC

clone size: -
J gene: TRBJ1-1
D gene: -
V gene: TRBV18
CDR3 protein: CASTSYIMNTEAFF
CDR3 DNA: TGTGCCAGCACGAGCTACATTATGAACACTGAAGCTTTCTTT

clone size: -
J gene: TRBJ2-1
D gene: TRBD2
V gene: TRBV19
CDR3 protein: CASRFLAGGPYNEQFF
CDR3 DNA: TGTGCCAGTAGATTTCTAGCGGGAGGACCCTACAATGAGCAGTTCTTC

clone size: -
J gene: TRBJ2-3
D gene: TRBD1
V gene: TRBV18
CDR3 protein: CASSPRRDRVTDTQYF
CDR3 DNA: TGTGCCAGCTCACCACGGAGGGACAGGGTCACAGATACGCAGTATTTT

clone size: -
J gene: TRBJ2-1
D gene: TRBD2
V gene: TRBV5-1
CDR3 protein: CASSLDGRLAGITNEQFF
CDR3 DNA: TGCGCCAGCAGCTTGGATGGGCGACTAGCGGGGATTACCAATGAGCAGTTCTTC

clone size: -
J gene: TRBJ1-5
D gene: -
V gene: TRBV2
CDR3 protein: CASSETGGTNQPQHF
CDR3 DNA: TGTGCCAGCAGTGAAACGGGGGGAACAAATCAGCCCCAGCATTTT

clone size: -
J gene: TRBJ1-5
D gene: -
V gene: TRBV28
CDR3 protein: CASSRRSNQPQHF
CDR3 DNA: TGTGCCAGCAGTCGTAGGAGCAATCAGCCCCAGCATTTT

clone size: -
J gene: TRBJ1-2
D gene: TRBD1
V gene: TRBV10-3
CDR3 protein: CAIRLGQGAEGYTF
CDR3 DNA: TGTGCCATCAGGTTGGGACAGGGGGCAGAGGGCTACACCTTC

clone size: -
J gene: TRBJ2-1
D gene: TRBD2
V gene: TRBV11-3
CDR3 protein: CASSSPGTSGSLSYNEQFF
CDR3 DNA: TGTGCCAGCAGCTCCCCCGGGACTAGCGGGAGCCTTTCCTACAATGAGCAGTTCTTC

clone size: -
J gene: TRBJ1-2
D gene: -
V gene: TRBV9
CDR3 protein: CASSVVTGGLGGYTF
CDR3 DNA: TGTGCCAGCAGCGTAGTCACGGGGGGACTAGGAGGCTACACCTTC

clone size: -
J gene: TRBJ2-5
D gene: -
V gene: TRBV7-9
CDR3 protein: CASSSPGAGLETQYF
CDR3 DNA: TGTGCCAGCAGCTCGCCGGGGGCTGGTCTAGAGACCCAGTACTTC

clone size: -
J gene: TRBJ1-1
D gene: -
V gene: TRBV5-1
CDR3 protein: CASSFGHNTEAFF
CDR3 DNA: TGCGCCAGCAGCTTCGGTCACAACACTGAAGCTTTCTTT

clone size: -
J gene: TRBJ2-2
D gene: TRBD2
V gene: TRBV4-1
CDR3 protein: CASSQAYQGTSGFSGELFF
CDR3 DNA: TGCGCCAGCAGCCAAGCCTACCAGGGGACTAGCGGGTTTTCCGGGGAGCTGTTTTTT

clone size: -
J gene: TRBJ1-1
D gene: -
V gene: TRBV5-5
CDR3 protein: CASSPFLWNTEAFF
CDR3 DNA: TGTGCCAGCAGCCCCTTTTTGTGGAACACTGAAGCTTTCTTT

clone size: -
J gene: TRBJ1-1
D gene: -
V gene: TRBV5-1
CDR3 protein: CASSRLPERGTEAFF
CDR3 DNA: TGCGCCAGCAGCCGCCTTCCCGAACGGGGCACTGAAGCTTTCTTT

clone size: -
J gene: TRBJ2-1
D gene: TRBD2
V gene: TRBV9
CDR3 protein: CASGGREGISSYNEQFF
CDR3 DNA: TGTGCCAGCGGAGGGAGGGAGGGAATTTCTTCCTACAATGAGCAGTTCTTC

clone size: once
J gene: TRBJ2-7
D gene: -
V gene: TRBV28
CDR3 protein: CASGRLGSEQYF
CDR3 DNA: TGTGCCAGCGGGCGGCTGGGGTCCGAGCAGTACTTC

clone size: -
J gene: TRBJ2-3
D gene: TRBD2
V gene: TRBV29-1
CDR3 protein: CSVLAGADTQYF
CDR3 DNA: TGCAGCGTTTTAGCGGGAGCAGATACGCAGTATTTT

clone size: -
J gene: TRBJ2-3
D gene: TRBD1
V gene: TRBV6-1
CDR3 protein: CASSWTGATDTQYF
CDR3 DNA: TGTGCCAGTTCTTGGACAGGGGCGACAGATACGCAGTATTTT

clone size: -
J gene: TRBJ1-5
D gene: TRBD1
V gene: TRBV19
CDR3 protein: CASSIGWQGVQPQHF
CDR3 DNA: TGTGCCAGTAGTATTGGGTGGCAGGGGGTCCAGCCCCAGCATTTT

clone size: -
J gene: TRBJ2-2
D gene: -
V gene: TRBV13
CDR3 protein: CASSPRDSYTGELFF
CDR3 DNA: TGTGCCAGCAGCCCCCGGGACTCTTACACCGGGGAGCTGTTTTTT

clone size: -
J gene: TRBJ1-2
D gene: TRBD1
V gene: TRBV5-1
CDR3 protein: CASSRDRVGSTF
CDR3 DNA: TGCGCCAGCAGCCGGGACAGGGTCGGTAGCACCTTC

clone size: -
J gene: TRBJ1-1
D gene: -
V gene: TRBV5-1
CDR3 protein: CASSLGKPGLSTEAFF
CDR3 DNA: TGCGCCAGCAGCTTGGGGAAACCAGGGTTGAGCACTGAAGCTTTCTTT

clone size: -
J gene: TRBJ1-5
D gene: TRBD1
V gene: TRBV30
CDR3 protein: CAWSGQGAYQPQHF
CDR3 DNA: TGTGCCTGGAGCGGCCAGGGGGCCTACCAGCCCCAGCATTTT

clone size: once
J gene: TRBJ2-5
D gene: -
V gene: TRBV29-1
CDR3 protein: CSVGTGTETQYF
CDR3 DNA: TGCAGCGTTGGAACCGGGACAGAGACCCAGTACTTC

clone size: -
J gene: TRBJ2-7
D gene: TRBD1
V gene: TRBV9
CDR3 protein: CASSVAQGGYEQYF
CDR3 DNA: TGTGCCAGCAGCGTAGCACAGGGGGGCTACGAGCAGTACTTC

clone size: -
J gene: TRBJ2-1
D gene: TRBD1
V gene: TRBV5-6
CDR3 protein: CASSLSAGTDSYNEQFF
CDR3 DNA: TGTGCCAGCAGCTTGAGTGCCGGGACAGACTCCTACAATGAGCAGTTCTTC

clone size: -
J gene: TRBJ2-5
D gene: -
V gene: TRBV19
CDR3 protein: CASSSGLAQETQYF
CDR3 DNA: TGTGCCAGTAGCTCAGGGTTGGCACAAGAGACCCAGTACTTC

clone size: -
J gene: TRBJ2-2
D gene: TRBD2
V gene: TRBV27
CDR3 protein: CASSPPVLAGVTGELFF
CDR3 DNA: TGTGCCAGCAGTCCCCCCGTTCTAGCGGGAGTGACCGGGGAGCTGTTTTTT

clone size: -
J gene: TRBJ2-1
D gene: -
V gene: TRBV28
CDR3 protein: CASSSRQKVEFF
CDR3 DNA: TGTGCCAGCAGTTCGCGACAAAAGGTTGAGTTCTTC

clone size: -
J gene: TRBJ2-7
D gene: TRBD2
V gene: TRBV18
CDR3 protein: CASSPRDYSYEQYF
CDR3 DNA: TGTGCCAGCTCACCGCGGGACTACTCCTACGAGCAGTACTTC

clone size: -
J gene: TRBJ1-2
D gene: TRBD1
V gene: TRBV7-3
CDR3 protein: CASSPRQGGYGYTF
CDR3 DNA: TGTGCCAGCAGCCCACGACAGGGTGGCTATGGCTACACCTTC

clone size: -
J gene: TRBJ1-2
D gene: -
V gene: TRBV7-9
CDR3 protein: CASSLEGLPNYGYTF
CDR3 DNA: TGTGCCAGCAGCTTAGAGGGACTTCCAAACTATGGCTACACCTTC

clone size: -
J gene: TRBJ1-2
D gene: -
V gene: TRBV10-3
CDR3 protein: CAISNQTSANYGYTF
CDR3 DNA: TGTGCCATCAGTAACCAGACCTCAGCTAACTATGGCTACACCTTC

clone size: -
J gene: TRBJ1-2
D gene: -
V gene: TRBV6-5
CDR3 protein: CASSLTRVAGYTF
CDR3 DNA: TGTGCCAGCAGTCTTACTCGGGTTGCGGGCTACACCTTC

clone size: -
J gene: TRBJ1-1
D gene: -
V gene: TRBV28
CDR3 protein: CASSVYYTEAFF
CDR3 DNA: TGTGCCAGCAGTGTTTACTACACTGAAGCTTTCTTT

clone size: -
J gene: TRBJ1-1
D gene: -
V gene: TRBV7-9
CDR3 protein: CASSSQGNTEAFF
CDR3 DNA: TGTGCCAGCAGCTCACAGGGGAACACTGAAGCTTTCTTT

clone size: -
J gene: TRBJ1-1
D gene: -
V gene: TRBV28
CDR3 protein: CATYLEARSTEAFF
CDR3 DNA: TGTGCCACCTATTTGGAAGCGCGGAGCACTGAAGCTTTCTTT

clone size: -
J gene: TRBJ2-7
D gene: -
V gene: TRBV15
CDR3 protein: CATSTAGSSYEQYF
CDR3 DNA: TGTGCCACCAGCACAGCAGGGAGCTCCTACGAGCAGTACTTC

clone size: -
J gene: TRBJ2-3
D gene: -
V gene: TRBV18
CDR3 protein: CASSPRGALVDTQYF
CDR3 DNA: TGTGCCAGCTCACCACGAGGGGCACTCGTGGATACGCAGTATTTT

clone size: -
J gene: TRBJ2-7
D gene: TRBD2
V gene: TRBV14
CDR3 protein: CASSQIQGFGAGVNSYEQYF
CDR3 DNA: TGTGCCAGCAGCCAGATTCAGGGTTTTGGAGCGGGAGTTAACTCCTACGAGCAGTACTTC

clone size: -
J gene: TRBJ2-3
D gene: TRBD1
V gene: TRBV11-3
CDR3 protein: CASSLAQDRETDTQYF
CDR3 DNA: TGTGCCAGCAGCTTGGCACAGGACAGGGAGACAGATACGCAGTATTTT

clone size: -
J gene: TRBJ2-2
D gene: TRBD2
V gene: TRBV7-3
CDR3 protein: CASSPGAGGGLGGELFF
CDR3 DNA: TGTGCCAGCAGCCCAGGAGCGGGAGGCGGTTTGGGCGGGGAGCTGTTTTTT

clone size: once
J gene: TRBJ2-1
D gene: TRBD2
V gene: TRBV5-4
CDR3 protein: CASSPGGLAGEVNEQFF
CDR3 DNA: TGTGCCAGCAGCCCCGGTGGATTGGCGGGAGAAGTCAATGAGCAGTTCTTC

clone size: -
J gene: TRBJ1-4
D gene: -
V gene: TRBV4-3
CDR3 protein: CASSEDSYKEKLFF
CDR3 DNA: TGCGCCAGCAGCGAAGACAGTTATAAGGAAAAACTGTTTTTT